Listed here is a single TCR beta chain. All patients were treatment-naive before thyroid surgery. Study processing details: Between-group CDR3 differences, defined by clinicopathological status, yielded a distant-metastasis classifier for papillary thyroid cancer. TCRdb reprocessed the PCR reads using MiXCR. TCRdb, rather than the study authors, made the V and J calls. Of approximately 13,000 clones listed, around a third are singletons. This sample is part of a study of metastatic and nonmetastatic thyroid tumors. Whole-study context: Malignant thyroid and benign thyroid patients provided blood and tumor or nodule tissue whose repertoires were compared.

V gave up 6 bases and J gave up 0 bases; unmatched junction bases: 7. This CDR3 region has 16 residues. The germline V gene encodes CDR1 DFQATT and CDR2 SNEGSKA (reference sequence). This receptor was identified in a male donor with papillary thyroid cancer or a benign thyroid nodule (not recorded which). Some clones in this sample may be carry-over from other donors' samples. Sequences were obtained from tumor tissue. This rearrangement joins TRBV20-1 to TRBJ2-5; 13 nucleotides match TRBD2. CDR3 DNA: TGCAGTGCCCGACGCACTAGCGGGGGGGACCAAGAGACCCAGTACTTC. It codes for CSARRTSGGDQETQYF.